The T cell receptor (beta chain) described here comes from a study of blood T cell repertoires in COVID-19. The wider study: PBMCs, B-cell-depleted T cells, or T cells provided the cDNA or gDNA that made up the material.

Germline assignment: CDR1 SNHLY and CDR2 FYNNEI. The CDR3 sequence is 14 residues long. V dropped 4 bases and J dropped 0 bases, with 10 bases sitting between them. Original analysis: Amplification with reference gene primers provided the estimates of nucleated cell counts. Sequenced by immunoSEQ multiplex PCR; TCRdb stores in-frame clones only, minus some. The V and J calls and clone size come from that table; D and trimming were worked out from the DNA. Of 150,000 to 200,000 clones listed, around 90% are singletons. Sequencing was carried out using PBMCs or T cells enriched from blood (not recorded which). This chain uses TRBV2 with TRBJ2-7; maybe TRBD2 (5 bases). This receptor was obtained from a woman aged 18-29 years who had recovered from COVID-19. CDR3 DNA: TGTGCCAGCAGTGTACTAGTGGACTCCTACGAGCAGTACTTC. Amino acids: CASSVLVDSYEQYF.